The source of this T cell receptor beta chain is a study of Graves' ophthalmopathy and Graves' hyperthyroidism. This clonotype has ten or more counts. Trimming took off 3 bases at V and 5 bases at J, with 17 bases between the two ends. CDR1 is SGHTA and CDR2 is FQGNSA in the germline V gene. This CDR3 spans 16 amino acids. With a duration under 3 months, ophthalmopathy in the donors showed moderate-to-severe activity, CAS ≥3 and NOSPECS ≥4. Orbital computed tomography, together with clinical symptoms, serum thyroxine, TRAb and thyroid ultrasound, was used for diagnosis. Sampling about 9.7 ml of fresh peripheral blood provided the PBMCs. From RNA, the CDR3 regions of TCR beta chains were amplified and sequenced. RT-PCR in the first round used HTBI primers; a second-round multiplex PCR followed. TCRdb passed the multiplex PCR reads through MiXCR, listing each CDR3 protein once. The table records 350,000 to 400,000 distinct CDR3 sequences, approximately 20% of them present only once.

Sequencing input: peripheral blood. This TCR came from a young woman with Graves' ophthalmopathy. The chain combines TRBV7-2 with TRBJ2-4, with D perhaps being TRBD1 or TRBD2 (5 bases each). CDR3 in DNA: TGTGCCAGCAGCTTGGTACCCGGGACGGAGCAAAACATTCAGTACTTC. Translated: CASSLVPGTEQNIQYF.